The TCR beta chain under discussion was sequenced for a study of T cells in Graves' hyperthyroidism and ophthalmopathy. This clonotype was recorded at least ten times. RNA transcripts were the template for amplifying TCR beta CDR3 regions. Using the HTBI primer set, a first-round RT-PCR was run on the TCR CDR3. TCRdb itself ran the multiplex PCR reads through MiXCR, one entry per CDR3 protein. The table lists hundreds of thousands of distinct CDR3 sequences, around 15% of them singletons. The CDR3 spans 15 residues. Trimming shortened V by 0 bases and J by 4 bases, and 12 bases separated the two germline ends. Germline lookup yields CDR1 MNHNY and CDR2 SVGAGI (reference sequence).

Source material: blood. This receptor was taken from a woman between 18 and 29 years old with Graves' hyperthyroidism. J is TRBJ2-5 and V is TRBV6-6; D is perhaps TRBD2 (6 bases). In DNA form, the CDR3 reads TGTGCCAGCAGTTACTCGTGGGGGAGGAGAGAGACCCAGTACTTC. It translates to CASSYSWGRRETQYF.